The TCR beta chain described here comes from a study of blood T cell repertoires in COVID-19. V gave up 0 bases and J gave up 2 bases, with 13 bases separating them. The length of the CDR3 is 16 residues. CDR1 and CDR2 from the germline V gene are SGHNT and YYREEE (reference sequence). Profiling relied on immunoSEQ multiplex PCR, and the TCRdb table lists in-frame clones only, not all of them. The sample records approximately 130,000 clones, roughly 87% being singletons. V and J are TRBV5-4 and TRBJ2-3; D gene unclear. The sample comprised PBMCs or T cells enriched from blood (not recorded which). The receptor's source is a man aged 30 to 45 who had recovered from COVID-19. CDR3 sequence (DNA): TGTGCCAGCAGCTTGGAATCGGCGGTGATCACAGATACGCAGTATTTT. It is translated as CASSLESAVITDTQYF.